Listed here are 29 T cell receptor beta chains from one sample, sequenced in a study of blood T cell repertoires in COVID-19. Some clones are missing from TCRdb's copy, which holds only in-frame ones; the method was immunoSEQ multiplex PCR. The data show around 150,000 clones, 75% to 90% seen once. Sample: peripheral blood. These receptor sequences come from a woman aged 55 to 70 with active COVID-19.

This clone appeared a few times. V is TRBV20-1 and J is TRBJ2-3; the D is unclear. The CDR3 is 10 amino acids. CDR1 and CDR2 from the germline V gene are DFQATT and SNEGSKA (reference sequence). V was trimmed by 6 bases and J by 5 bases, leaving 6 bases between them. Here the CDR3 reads CSAPLDTQYF. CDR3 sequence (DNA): TGCAGTGCCCCCCTAGATACGCAGTATTTT.

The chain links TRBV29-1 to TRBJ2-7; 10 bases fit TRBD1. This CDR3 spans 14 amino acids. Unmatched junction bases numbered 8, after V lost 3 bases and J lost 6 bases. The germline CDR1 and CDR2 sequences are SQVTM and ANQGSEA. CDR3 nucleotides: TGCAGCGTTGACGGTGCGGGACAGGGGCTCGAGCAGTACTTC. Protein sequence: CSVDGAGQGLEQYF.

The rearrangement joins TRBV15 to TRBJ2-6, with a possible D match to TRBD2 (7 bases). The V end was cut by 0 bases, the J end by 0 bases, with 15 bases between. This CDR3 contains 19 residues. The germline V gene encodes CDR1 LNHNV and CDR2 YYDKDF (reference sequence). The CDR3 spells CATSRDQEGGDSGANVLTF. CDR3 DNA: TGTGCCACCAGCAGAGATCAGGAAGGGGGGGACTCTGGGGCCAACGTCCTGACTTTC.

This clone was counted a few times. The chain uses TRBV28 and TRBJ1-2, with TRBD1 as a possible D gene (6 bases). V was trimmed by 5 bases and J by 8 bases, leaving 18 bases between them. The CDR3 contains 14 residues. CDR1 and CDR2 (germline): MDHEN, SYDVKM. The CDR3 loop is CASSLRAGAGGYTF. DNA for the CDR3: TGTGCCAGCAGTCTCCGGGCAGGGGCTGGCGGCTACACCTTC.

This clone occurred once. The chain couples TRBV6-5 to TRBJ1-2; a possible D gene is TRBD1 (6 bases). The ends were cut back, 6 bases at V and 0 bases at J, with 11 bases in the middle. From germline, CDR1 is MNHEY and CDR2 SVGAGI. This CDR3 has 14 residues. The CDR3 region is CASSKRDTNYGYTF. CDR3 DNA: TGTGCCAGCAGCAAGCGGGACACTAACTATGGCTACACCTTC.

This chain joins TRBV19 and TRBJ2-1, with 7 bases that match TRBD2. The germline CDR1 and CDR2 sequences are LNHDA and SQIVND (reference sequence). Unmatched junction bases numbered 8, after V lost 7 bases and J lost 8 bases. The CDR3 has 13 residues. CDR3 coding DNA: TGTGCCAGTAAACCCGGGACTACGGATGAGCAGTTCTTC. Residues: CASKPGTTDEQFF.

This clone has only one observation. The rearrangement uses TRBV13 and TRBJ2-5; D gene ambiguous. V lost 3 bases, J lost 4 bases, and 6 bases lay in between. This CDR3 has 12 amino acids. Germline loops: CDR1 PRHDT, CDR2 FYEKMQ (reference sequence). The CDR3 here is CASSFGVETQYF. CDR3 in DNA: TGTGCCAGCAGCTTCGGAGTAGAGACCCAGTACTTC.

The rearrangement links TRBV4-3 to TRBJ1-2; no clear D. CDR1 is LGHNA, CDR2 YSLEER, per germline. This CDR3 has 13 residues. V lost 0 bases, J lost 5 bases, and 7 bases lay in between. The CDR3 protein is CASSQDRFYGYTF. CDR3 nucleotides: TGCGCCAGCAGCCAAGACAGGTTTTATGGCTACACCTTC.

CDR3 coding DNA: TGTGCCTGGAGTGTCGCAGGGGTCCTCAATCAGCCCCAGCATTTT. This codes for CAWSVAGVLNQPQHF. The rearrangement links TRBV30 to TRBJ1-5; D is possibly TRBD1 (6 bases). The V end was cut by 0 bases, the J end by 3 bases, with 12 bases between. Germline lookup yields CDR1 GTSNPN and CDR2 SVGIG (reference sequence). The CDR3 totals 15 residues.

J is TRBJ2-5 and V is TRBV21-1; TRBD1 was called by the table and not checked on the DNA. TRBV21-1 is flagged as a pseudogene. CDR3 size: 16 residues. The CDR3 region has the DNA TGTGCCAGCAGCAAAGCGGGCAGGGGGGACCAAGAGACCCAGTACTTC. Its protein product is CASSKAGRGDQETQYF.

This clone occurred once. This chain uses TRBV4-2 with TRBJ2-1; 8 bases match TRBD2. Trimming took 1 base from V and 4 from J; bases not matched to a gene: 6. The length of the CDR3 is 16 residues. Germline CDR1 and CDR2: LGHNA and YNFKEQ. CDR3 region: CASSQGIEREYNEQFF. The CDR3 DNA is TGTGCCAGCAGCCAAGGGATCGAGCGGGAGTACAATGAGCAGTTCTTC.

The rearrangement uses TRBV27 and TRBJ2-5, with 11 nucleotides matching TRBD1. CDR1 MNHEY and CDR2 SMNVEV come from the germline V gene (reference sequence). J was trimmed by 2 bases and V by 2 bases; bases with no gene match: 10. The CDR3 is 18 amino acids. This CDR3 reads CASSLRSPGQGVQETQYF. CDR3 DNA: TGTGCCAGCAGTTTACGAAGTCCGGGACAGGGGGTACAAGAGACCCAGTACTTC.

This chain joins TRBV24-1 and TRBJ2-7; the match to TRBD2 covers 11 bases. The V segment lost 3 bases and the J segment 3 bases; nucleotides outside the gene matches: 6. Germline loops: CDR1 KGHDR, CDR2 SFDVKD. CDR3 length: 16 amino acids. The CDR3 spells CATSDPTSGSLYEQYF. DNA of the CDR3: TGTGCCACCAGTGATCCCACTAGCGGGAGTCTCTACGAGCAGTACTTC.

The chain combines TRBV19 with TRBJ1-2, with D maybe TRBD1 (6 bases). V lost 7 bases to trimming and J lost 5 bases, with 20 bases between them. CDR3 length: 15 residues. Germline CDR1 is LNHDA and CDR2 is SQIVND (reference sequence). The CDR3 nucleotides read TGTGCCAGTATATCGAGGACAGCCCGAAATTATGGCTACACCTTC. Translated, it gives CASISRTARNYGYTF.

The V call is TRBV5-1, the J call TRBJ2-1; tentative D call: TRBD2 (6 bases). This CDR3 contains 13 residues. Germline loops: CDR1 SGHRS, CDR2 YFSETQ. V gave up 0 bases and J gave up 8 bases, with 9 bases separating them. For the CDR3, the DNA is TGCGCCAGCAGCTTGGGGTCTAGCGATGAGCAGTTCTTC. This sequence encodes CASSLGSSDEQFF.

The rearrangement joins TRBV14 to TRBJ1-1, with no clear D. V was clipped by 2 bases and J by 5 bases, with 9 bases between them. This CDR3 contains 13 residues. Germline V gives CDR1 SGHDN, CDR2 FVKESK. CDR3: CASSQNFRTEAFF. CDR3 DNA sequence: TGTGCCAGCAGCCAAAATTTTCGGACTGAAGCTTTCTTT.

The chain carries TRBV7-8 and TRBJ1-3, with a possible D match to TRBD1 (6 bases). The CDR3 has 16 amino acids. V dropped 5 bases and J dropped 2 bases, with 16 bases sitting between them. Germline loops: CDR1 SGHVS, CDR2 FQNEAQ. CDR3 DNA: TGTGCCAGCAGCCTTCTAGGGCGGACAGCTGGAAACACCATATATTTT. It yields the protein CASSLLGRTAGNTIYF.

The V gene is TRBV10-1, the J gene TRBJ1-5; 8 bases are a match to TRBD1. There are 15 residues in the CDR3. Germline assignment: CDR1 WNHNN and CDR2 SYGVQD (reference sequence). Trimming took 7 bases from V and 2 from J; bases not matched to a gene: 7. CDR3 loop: CASTRRGRGNQPQHF. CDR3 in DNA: TGCGCCAGCACGCGCAGGGGGCGCGGCAATCAGCCCCAGCATTTT.

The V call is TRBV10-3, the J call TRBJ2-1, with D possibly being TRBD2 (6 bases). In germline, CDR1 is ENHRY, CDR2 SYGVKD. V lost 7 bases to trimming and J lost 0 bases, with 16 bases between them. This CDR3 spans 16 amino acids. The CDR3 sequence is CAITGRDSTSYNEQFF. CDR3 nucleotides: TGTGCCATCACCGGGCGGGACTCCACCTCCTACAATGAGCAGTTCTTC.

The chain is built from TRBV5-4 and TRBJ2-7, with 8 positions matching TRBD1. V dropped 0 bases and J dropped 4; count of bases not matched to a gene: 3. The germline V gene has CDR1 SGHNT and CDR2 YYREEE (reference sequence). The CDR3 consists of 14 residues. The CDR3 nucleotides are TGTGCCAGCAGCTTGGCAGGGGGCAGGTACGAGCAGTACTTC. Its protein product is CASSLAGGRYEQYF. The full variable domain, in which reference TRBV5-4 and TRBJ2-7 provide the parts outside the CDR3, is ETGVTQSPTHLIKTRGQQVTLRCSSQSGHNTVSWYQQALGQGPQFIFQYYREEENGRGNFPPRFSGLQFPNYSSELNVNALELDDSALYLCASSLAGGRYEQYFGPGTRLTVT.

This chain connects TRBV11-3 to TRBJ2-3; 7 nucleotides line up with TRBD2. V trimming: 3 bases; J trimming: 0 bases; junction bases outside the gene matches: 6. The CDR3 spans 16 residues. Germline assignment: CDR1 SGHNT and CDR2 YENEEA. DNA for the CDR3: TGTGCCAGCAGCTTGGGGAGCGGGGTTAGCACAGATACGCAGTATTTT. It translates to CASSLGSGVSTDTQYF.

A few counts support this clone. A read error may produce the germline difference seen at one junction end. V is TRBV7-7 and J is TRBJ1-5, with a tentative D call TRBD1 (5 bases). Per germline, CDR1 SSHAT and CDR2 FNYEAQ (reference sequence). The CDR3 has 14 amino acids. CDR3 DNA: TGTGCTAGCAGCTTAGGGGCCCATGGTCAGCCCCAGCATTTT. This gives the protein CASSLGAHGQPQHF. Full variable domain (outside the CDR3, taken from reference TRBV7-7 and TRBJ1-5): GAGVSQSPRYKVTKRGQDVTLRCDPISSHATLYWYQQALGQGPEFLTYFNYEAQPDKSGLPSDRFSAERPEGSISTLTIQRTEQRDSAMYRCASSLGAHGQPQHFGDGTRLSIL.

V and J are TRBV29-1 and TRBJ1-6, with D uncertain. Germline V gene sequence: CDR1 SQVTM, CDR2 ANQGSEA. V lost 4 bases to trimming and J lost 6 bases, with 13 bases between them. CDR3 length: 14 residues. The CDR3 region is CSVAEGNINSPLHF. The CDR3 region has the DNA TGCAGCGTTGCTGAGGGAAACATTAATTCACCCCTCCACTTT.

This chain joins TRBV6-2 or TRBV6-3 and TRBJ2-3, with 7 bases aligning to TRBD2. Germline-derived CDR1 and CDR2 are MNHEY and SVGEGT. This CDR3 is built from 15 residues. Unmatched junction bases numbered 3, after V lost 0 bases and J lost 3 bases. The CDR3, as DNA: TGTGCCAGCAGTTACTCGGGGCGGGAGACAGATACGCAGTATTTT. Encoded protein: CASSYSGRETDTQYF.

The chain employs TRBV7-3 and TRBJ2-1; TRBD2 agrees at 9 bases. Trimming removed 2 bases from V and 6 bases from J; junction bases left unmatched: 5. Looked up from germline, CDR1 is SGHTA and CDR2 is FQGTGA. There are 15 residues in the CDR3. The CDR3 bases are TGTGCCAGCAGCTTAGGGGGACTAGCAGGCAATGAGCAGTTCTTC. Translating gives CASSLGGLAGNEQFF.

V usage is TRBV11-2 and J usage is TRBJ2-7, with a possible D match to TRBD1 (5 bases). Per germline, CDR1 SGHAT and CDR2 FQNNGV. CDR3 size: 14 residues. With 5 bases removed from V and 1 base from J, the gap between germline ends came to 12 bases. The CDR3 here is CASSPDSRSYEQYF. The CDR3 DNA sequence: TGTGCCAGCAGCCCTGACAGCCGATCCTACGAGCAGTACTTC.

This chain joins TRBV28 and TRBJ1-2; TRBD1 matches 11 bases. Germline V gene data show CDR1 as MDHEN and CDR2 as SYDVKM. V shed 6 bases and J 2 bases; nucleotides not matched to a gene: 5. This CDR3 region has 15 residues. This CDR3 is CASSLDRGRNYGYTF. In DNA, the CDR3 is TGTGCCAGCAGCTTGGACAGGGGGCGCAACTATGGCTACACCTTC.

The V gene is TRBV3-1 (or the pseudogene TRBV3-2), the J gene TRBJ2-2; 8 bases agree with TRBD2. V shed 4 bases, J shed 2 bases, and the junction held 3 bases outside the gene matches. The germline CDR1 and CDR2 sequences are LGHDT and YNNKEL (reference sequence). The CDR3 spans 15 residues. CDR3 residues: CASSLLAANTGELFF. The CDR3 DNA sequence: TGTGCCAGCAGCCTACTAGCGGCTAACACCGGGGAGCTGTTTTTT.

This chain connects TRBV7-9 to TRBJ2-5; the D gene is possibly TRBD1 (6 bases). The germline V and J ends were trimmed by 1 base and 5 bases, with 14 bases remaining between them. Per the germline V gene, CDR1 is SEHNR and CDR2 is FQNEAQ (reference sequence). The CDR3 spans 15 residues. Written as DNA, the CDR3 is TGTGCCAGCAGCTTAGACCCAGGGGTCCGGGAGACCCAGTACTTC. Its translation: CASSLDPGVRETQYF.